The sequence of this TCR beta chain was determined in a study of T cells of healthy individuals listed by TCRdb under 2018. This clonotype appeared many times. There is no known antigen for this receptor. One base away there is no much larger clone; base qualities are not given. Libraries were built with 5' RACE. Data came from an Illumina MiSeq. TCRdb ran its own pipeline on the public reads, namely fastp trimming at Q25 and MiXCR clone calling, and kept in-frame beta chains. Every distinct CDR3 protein forms one entry, paired with its most common genes and DNA. The sample contains around 63,000 distinct CDR3 sequences, around 15% of them found a single time. The ten largest clones represent around 5.1% of the sample. V has 4 bases trimmed and J has 3 bases trimmed; junction bases matching no gene number 7. The CDR3 runs 15 residues from the cysteine to the phenylalanine. Only CDR3 DNA remains: 45 bases, in frame from the first base. For CDR1 and CDR2, the germline V gene lists SGHDN and FVKESK.

The receptor comes from a human donor in good health. The sequence links TRBV14 to TRBJ2-3; a stretch of 7 junction bases matches TRBD2. The CDR3 in this case is CASSPRLAETDTQYF. The nucleotides are TGTGCCAGCAGCCCAAGACTAGCAGAAACAGATACGCAGTATTTT.